Following are 23 T cell receptor beta chains from one sample sequenced in a study of blood T cell repertoires in COVID-19. TCRdb keeps only in-frame clones here, not all; method: immunoSEQ multiplex PCR. The sample lists roughly 300,000 clones; approximately 90% were seen once. The sequenced sample was peripheral blood. The receptors originated from a young woman with COVID-19, enrolled during active disease.

This chain uses TRBV5-1 with TRBJ2-7; 9 bases agree with TRBD1. The CDR3 covers 16 residues. V lost 0 bases to trimming and J lost 4 bases; unmatched junction nucleotides: 8. Germline assignment: CDR1 SGHRS and CDR2 YFSETQ. The CDR3 reads CASSLAWDRVGYEQYF. In nucleotides, the CDR3 is TGCGCCAGCAGCTTGGCCTGGGACAGGGTGGGATACGAGCAGTACTTC.

The chain links TRBV12-3 or TRBV12-4 to TRBJ2-7, with 9 positions matching TRBD1. The trim removed 7 bases at V and 5 bases at J, leaving 6 bases unmatched. The CDR3 contains 13 residues. This CDR3 is CASNQDRGNEQYF. The CDR3 DNA reads TGTGCCAGCAACCAGGACAGGGGAAACGAGCAGTACTTC.

In nucleotides, the CDR3 is TGTGCCAGCAGGCTACAGGGGAGAAAAAACACCATATATTTT. This sequence encodes CASRLQGRKNTIYF. V and J are TRBV28 and TRBJ1-3, with 7 bases lining up with TRBD1. The CDR3 is 14 amino acids. Trimming took 6 bases from V and 6 from J; bases not matched to a gene: 8. Germline V lookup: CDR1 MDHEN, CDR2 SYDVKM.

This rearrangement joins TRBV24-1 to TRBJ2-1, with TRBD2 identical over 8 bases. CDR1 and CDR2 (germline): KGHDR, SFDVKD. There are 13 residues in the CDR3. V was clipped by 10 bases and J by 6 bases; unmatched bases: 7. The CDR3 DNA sequence: TGTGCCACGCAAGCGGGAGCCCGCAATGAGCAGTTCTTC. This gives the protein CATQAGARNEQFF.

The chain recombines TRBV5-5 with TRBJ1-1; no firm D call. The CDR3 has 11 amino acids. CDR1 and CDR2 from the germline V gene are SGHKS and YYEKEE (reference sequence). Between the trimmed V and J ends, which lost 4 bases and 2 bases, there was a span of 3 bases. The CDR3 is CASSHNTEAFF. The CDR3 DNA follows: TGTGCCAGCAGCCATAACACTGAAGCTTTCTTT.

The chain recombines TRBV7-8 with TRBJ2-7; 9 bases line up with TRBD1. CDR1 is SGHVS and CDR2 is FQNEAQ in the germline V gene. V dropped 0 bases and J dropped 2; count of bases not matched to a gene: 5. CDR3 length equals 16 residues. CDR3: CASSLARTGATYEQYF. The DNA for the CDR3 is TGTGCCAGCAGCTTAGCCAGGACAGGGGCGACCTACGAGCAGTACTTC.

This sequence joins TRBV13 and TRBJ1-1, with D tentatively TRBD1 (6 bases). Trimming pared 5 bases from V and 1 base from J, leaving 17 bases between. CDR3 length: 16 residues. Germline loops: CDR1 PRHDT, CDR2 FYEKMQ (reference sequence). CDR3 region: CASSLTPTGTNTEAFF. The CDR3 DNA is TGTGCCAGCAGCCTGACCCCTACAGGGACGAACACTGAAGCTTTCTTT.

This clone was recorded a few times. The V and J genes are TRBV5-1 and TRBJ2-2, with 10 bases identical to TRBD2. V shed 6 bases and J 5 bases; nucleotides not matched to a gene: 7. The CDR3 consists of 15 residues. The germline V gene has CDR1 SGHRS and CDR2 YFSETQ. CDR3 sequence (DNA): TGCGCCAGCACGCCAAGCGGGAGGGAAACCGGGGAGCTGTTTTTT. It codes for CASTPSGRETGELFF.

In its sample, this clone was seen once. This rearrangement joins TRBV19 to TRBJ2-5, with TRBD2 matching over 11 bases. CDR3 length equals 17 residues. V lost 2 bases to trimming and J lost 2 bases; unmatched junction nucleotides: 7. Germline CDR1 LNHDA, CDR2 SQIVND (reference sequence). The chain's CDR3 is CASSINLAGGGQETQYF. CDR3 DNA sequence: TGTGCCAGTAGTATAAACCTAGCGGGAGGCGGGCAAGAGACCCAGTACTTC.

V and J are TRBV15 and TRBJ2-5, with a tentative D call TRBD1 (5 bases). V lost 1 base, J lost 7 bases, and 13 bases lay in between. CDR1 and CDR2 (germline): LNHNV, YYDKDF (reference sequence). The CDR3 has 14 amino acids. The CDR3 loop is CATSRATAAPTQYF. DNA for the CDR3: TGTGCCACCAGCAGAGCGACAGCCGCCCCGACCCAGTACTTC.

This chain uses TRBV3-1 (or the pseudogene TRBV3-2) with TRBJ2-7, with TRBD1 identical over 8 bases. J was trimmed by 5 bases and V by 4 bases; bases with no gene match: 7. The CDR3 runs to 14 residues. Germline CDR1 LGHDT, CDR2 YNNKEL (reference sequence). CDR3 protein: CASSRTGRYHEQYF. CDR3 DNA sequence: TGTGCCAGCAGCCGGACAGGGAGGTACCACGAGCAGTACTTC.

The V call is TRBV5-8, the J call TRBJ2-3; 12 nucleotides agree with TRBD2. The CDR3 runs to 16 residues. Trimming removed 1 base from V and 6 bases from J; junction bases left unmatched: 6. Looked up from germline, CDR1 is SGHTS and CDR2 is YDEGEE. This CDR3 is CASSLSTSGRGDTQYF. The CDR3 region has the DNA TGTGCCAGCAGCTTGTCGACTAGCGGGAGAGGGGATACGCAGTATTTT.

The chain has TRBV7-9 and TRBJ2-7; maybe TRBD1 (6 bases). The CDR3 consists of 11 residues. V was clipped by 3 bases and J by 6 bases, with 6 bases between them. The germline V gene has CDR1 SEHNR and CDR2 FQNEAQ (reference sequence). The chain's CDR3 is CASSLTGEQYF. In DNA form, the CDR3 reads TGTGCCAGCAGCTTGACAGGCGAGCAGTACTTC.

In its sample, this clone was seen once. J is TRBJ2-7 and V is TRBV19; the match to TRBD2 covers 12 bases. The length of the CDR3 is 15 residues. Trimming removed 5 bases from V and 1 base from J; junction bases left unmatched: 3. Germline CDR1 and CDR2: LNHDA and SQIVND (reference sequence). In DNA form, the CDR3 reads TGTGCCAGTAGTCTAGGGACTAGCGGGTCCTACGAGCAGTACTTC. Translation: CASSLGTSGSYEQYF. Using reference TRBV19 and TRBJ2-7 for the parts outside the CDR3, the full variable domain is DGGITQSPKYLFRKEGQNVTLSCEQNLNHDAMYWYRQDPGQGLRLIYYSQIVNDFQKGDIAEGYSVSREKKESFPLTVTSAQKNPTAFYLCASSLGTSGSYEQYFGPGTRLTVT.

This clone was counted a single time. The chain recombines TRBV5-6 with TRBJ1-4; D unclear. The V end lost 5 bases, the J end lost 0 bases, and 8 bases lay between the germline ends. From germline, CDR1 is SGHDT and CDR2 YYEEEE. The length of the CDR3 is 14 residues. The CDR3 here is CASSLTPTNEKLFF. The CDR3 nucleotides read TGTGCCAGCAGTTTGACACCAACTAATGAAAAACTGTTTTTT.

The CDR3 here is CASSTHRTGFNEKLFF. The CDR3 region has the DNA TGCGCCAGCAGTACTCACCGGACAGGGTTTAATGAAAAACTGTTTTTT. The V and J genes are TRBV10-2 and TRBJ1-4, with 8 bases matching TRBD1. Germline V gene sequence: CDR1 WSHSY, CDR2 SAAADI. V gave up 5 bases and J gave up 4 bases; unmatched junction bases: 9. The CDR3 sequence is 16 residues long.

The chain uses TRBV6-5 and TRBJ1-1; possible D gene TRBD1, 5 bases. V shed 8 bases and J shed 2 bases, with 12 bases lying between them. CDR1 is MNHEY and CDR2 is SVGAGI in the germline V gene. The CDR3 covers 13 residues. The CDR3 spells CASQVGGNTEAFF. The CDR3 region has the DNA TGTGCCAGCCAAGTGGGGGGAAACACTGAAGCTTTCTTT.

The gene calls are TRBV18 and TRBJ2-2; 10 nucleotides agree with TRBD2. V shed 3 bases, J shed 4 bases, and the junction held 8 bases outside the gene matches. Germline V gene data show CDR1 as KGHSH and CDR2 as LQKENI. The CDR3 has 17 amino acids. The CDR3 DNA sequence: TGTGCCAGCTCACCCAGGAGCGGGAGGGCCACCACCGGGGAGCTGTTTTTT. Translating gives CASSPRSGRATTGELFF.

The chain recombines TRBV5-5 with TRBJ2-7, with TRBD2 matching 11 bases. This CDR3 has 16 residues. The germline V gene encodes CDR1 SGHKS and CDR2 YYEKEE (reference sequence). V lost 3 bases, J lost 4 bases, and 9 bases stayed unmatched. CDR3 in DNA: TGTGCCAGCAGCTCAGGGACTAGCGGAGTCGGGTACGAGCAGTACTTC. This gives the protein CASSSGTSGVGYEQYF.

The chain carries TRBV9 and TRBJ2-5, with TRBD1 matching over 7 bases. The CDR3 length is 16 residues. Losses at the gene ends were 4 bases for V and 5 bases for J; bases not matched to a gene: 14. From germline, CDR1 is SGDLS and CDR2 YYNGEE. CDR3 in DNA: TGTGCCAGCAGCCCCAGGGGGTTGGGGGTGGGGGAGACCCAGTACTTC. Residues: CASSPRGLGVGETQYF.

The chain has TRBV11-2 and TRBJ2-1, with 10 positions matching TRBD2. Trimming removed 5 bases from V and 4 bases from J; junction bases left unmatched: 8. This CDR3 is built from 16 residues. CDR1 is SGHAT, CDR2 FQNNGV, per germline. The CDR3 DNA sequence: TGTGCCAGCAGCCCAAGGACTAGCGGAATATACAATGAGCAGTTCTTC. Translating gives CASSPRTSGIYNEQFF.

The chain uses TRBV11-3 and TRBJ2-5, with TRBD2 as a possible D gene (5 bases). Germline-derived CDR1 and CDR2 are SGHNT and YENEEA. The V end lost 2 bases, the J end lost 4 bases, and 8 bases lay between the germline ends. The CDR3 covers 13 residues. CDR3: CASSLNGGETQYF. The CDR3 nucleotides read TGTGCCAGCAGCTTAAACGGAGGAGAGACCCAGTACTTC.

The chain recombines TRBV3-1 (or the pseudogene TRBV3-2) with TRBJ1-5; D remains ambiguous. Trimming left V 7 bases short and J 0 bases short, with 7 bases between. The CDR3 extends over 13 amino acids. CDR1 and CDR2 (germline): LGHDT, YNNKEL (reference sequence). CDR3 residues: CASNVNSNQPQHF. The CDR3 nucleotides read TGTGCCAGCAATGTTAATAGCAATCAGCCCCAGCATTTT.